These 21 T cell receptor beta chains were all obtained from the same sample, sequenced in a study of T cell responses to AZD1222 COVID-19 vaccine. Only in-frame clones appear in the TCRdb table, and some are missing; sequencing was by immunoSEQ multiplex PCR. The sample contains about 56,000 clones, around 85% of which appear only once. The sequenced sample was peripheral blood, obtained on day 0 of AZD1222 vaccination. The receptor set was obtained from an adult in good health.

The rearrangement uses TRBV6-4 and TRBJ2-5; TRBD2 matches at 7 bases. V was pared by 6 bases and J by 1 base, with 5 bases of the junction left unmatched. This CDR3 has 14 residues. Germline V gives CDR1 MRHNA, CDR2 SNTAGT. The DNA of the CDR3 is TGTGCCAGCAGGATCCCTAGCGGCCAAGAGACCCAGTACTTC. Translation: CASRIPSGQETQYF.

V and J are TRBV19 and TRBJ1-1, with 11 bases lining up with TRBD1. V dropped 5 bases and J dropped 3; count of bases not matched to a gene: 5. Per the germline V gene, CDR1 is LNHDA and CDR2 is SQIVND (reference sequence). The length of the CDR3 is 15 residues. The CDR3 coding sequence is TGTGCCAGTAGTCCAGGACAGGGGGCTCACACTGAAGCTTTCTTT. Its translation: CASSPGQGAHTEAFF.

J is TRBJ2-5 and V is TRBV3-1 (or the pseudogene TRBV3-2); the D call may be TRBD1 or TRBD2 (5 bases each). The CDR3 is made up of 14 amino acids. Per germline, CDR1 LGHDT and CDR2 YNNKEL (reference sequence). Trimming took 6 bases from V and 4 from J, leaving 15 bases between them. The CDR3 nucleotides are TGTGCCAGCAGTCTAAGAGGGGCATCAGAGACCCAGTACTTC. This gives the protein CASSLRGASETQYF.

The chain recombines TRBV6-5 with TRBJ2-3; D might be TRBD1 or TRBD2, each matching 5 bases. The V end lost 3 bases, the J end lost 4 bases, and 11 bases lay between the germline ends. Germline assignment: CDR1 MNHEY and CDR2 SVGAGI. This CDR3 is 14 amino acids long. CDR3 nucleotides: TGTGCCAGCAGTTATCCCAGGGACCCAGATACGCAGTATTTT. Protein product: CASSYPRDPDTQYF.

The rearrangement links TRBV5-1 to TRBJ2-5; D not resolved. This CDR3 spans 13 amino acids. V gave up 2 bases and J gave up 5 bases, with 10 bases separating them. The V gene's germline CDR1 is SGHRS and CDR2 YFSETQ. This chain's CDR3 is CASSFGPKETQYF. The CDR3 bases are TGCGCCAGCAGCTTTGGACCAAAGGAGACCCAGTACTTC.

J is TRBJ2-7 and V is TRBV5-8; 7 positions agree with TRBD1. Germline V CDR1 and CDR2: SGHTS, YDEGEE. Trimming removed 1 base from V and 5 bases from J; junction bases left unmatched: 24. This CDR3 is 20 amino acids long. The CDR3 nucleotides are TGTGCCAGCAGCTTGAGACAAGGGTTAGAAATCGACAGGGCAGTCAACGAGCAGTACTTC. It is translated as CASSLRQGLEIDRAVNEQYF.

CDR3 coding DNA: TGTGCCAGCAGTTTAACACAGGGGGGCACCGGGGAGCTGTTTTTT. Translated: CASSLTQGGTGELFF. This sequence joins TRBV27 and TRBJ2-2; 8 bases match TRBD1. Looked up from germline, CDR1 is MNHEY and CDR2 is SMNVEV (reference sequence). J lost 4 bases, V lost 2 bases, and 3 bases had no gene match. The CDR3 runs 15 residues.

This clone was counted only a few times. The chain is built from TRBV11-1 and TRBJ2-2, with 7 bases that match TRBD2. The CDR3 has 15 amino acids. Germline CDR1 is SGHAT and CDR2 is FQDESV (reference sequence). V lost 7 bases, J lost 2 bases, and 7 bases stayed unmatched. The CDR3, as DNA: TGTGCCAGCACCCTGGGGGGGGGAAACACCGGGGAGCTGTTTTTT. This sequence encodes CASTLGGGNTGELFF.

This clone was seen a single time. This chain connects TRBV2 to TRBJ2-7; TRBD1 aligns across 10 bases. Germline CDR1 is SNHLY and CDR2 is FYNNEI. The CDR3 length is 12 residues. V trimming: 1 base; J trimming: 13 bases; junction bases outside the gene matches: 4. The CDR3 protein is CASSEDRDRGYF. DNA of the CDR3: TGTGCCAGCAGTGAAGACCGGGACAGGGGATACTTC.

The rearrangement links TRBV4-1 to TRBJ2-5; a possible D gene is TRBD2 (6 bases). This CDR3 is 15 amino acids long. V was cut by 4 bases and J by 0 bases, with 12 bases left in between. Germline CDR1 is MGHRA and CDR2 is YSYEKL. The CDR3 coding sequence is TGCGCCAGCAGCCTGGCGGGGACGTACCAAGAGACCCAGTACTTC. Its translation: CASSLAGTYQETQYF.

This clone was counted only a few times. This rearrangement joins TRBV3-1 (or the pseudogene TRBV3-2) to TRBJ1-1, with 8 bases that match TRBD1. Germline assignment: CDR1 LGHDT and CDR2 YNNKEL (reference sequence). After removal of 4 bases from V and 6 bases from J, the junction contained 7 bases not matched to a gene. The CDR3 loop spans 14 amino acids. The CDR3 sequence: CASSRATGGAEAFF. For the CDR3, the DNA is TGTGCCAGCAGCCGCGCCACAGGGGGTGCTGAAGCTTTCTTT.

The genes are TRBV6-5 and TRBJ1-2; D is ambiguous. The germline V and J ends were trimmed by 6 bases and 0 bases, with 5 bases remaining between them. Germline-derived CDR1 and CDR2 are MNHEY and SVGAGI. The CDR3 loop spans 12 amino acids. The CDR3 DNA follows: TGTGCCAGCAGGGCCGCTAACTATGGCTACACCTTC. Translating gives CASRAANYGYTF.

The chain combines TRBV6-5 with TRBJ1-4; possible D gene TRBD1, 6 bases. This CDR3 spans 14 amino acids. Germline assignment: CDR1 MNHEY and CDR2 SVGAGI. The V and J ends lost 7 bases and 6 bases respectively, with 15 bases between them. This CDR3 is CASTWGGAYEKLFF. The CDR3 nucleotides read TGTGCCAGCACATGGGGGGGCGCGTATGAAAAACTGTTTTTT.

This sequence joins TRBV7-3 and TRBJ2-3, with D perhaps matching TRBD1 or TRBD2 (6 bases each). Between the trimmed V and J ends, which lost 5 bases and 1 base, there was a span of 13 bases. The CDR3 sequence is 15 residues long. Germline CDR1 and CDR2: SGHTA and FQGTGA. The CDR3 coding sequence is TGTGCCAGCAGCCCCGAAGGGGGGCGCACAGATACGCAGTATTTT. Amino acid sequence: CASSPEGGRTDTQYF.

The chain carries TRBV21-1 and TRBJ1-6; the table's D call, TRBD1, was not checked against the DNA. TRBV21-1 is a listed pseudogene. The CDR3 spans 20 residues. The CDR3 sequence: CASSKAPHKDRQFYNSPLHF. The CDR3 DNA is TGTGCCAGCAGCAAAGCCCCCCACAAGGACAGACAGTTTTATAATTCACCCCTCCACTTT.

The rearrangement joins TRBV7-2 to TRBJ1-2; D is unclear. V was pared by 2 bases and J by 3 bases, with 7 bases between. Germline CDR1 and CDR2: SGHTA and FQGNSA. CDR3 length equals 13 residues. The CDR3, as DNA: TGTGCCAGCAGCTTACGCGACTACTATGGCTACACCTTC. This encodes CASSLRDYYGYTF.

This clone was counted once. The genes are TRBV12-3 or TRBV12-4 and TRBJ1-4; D gene unclear. The CDR3 loop spans 13 amino acids. The V end lost 7 bases, the J end lost 3 bases, and 9 bases lay between the germline ends. The CDR3 DNA reads as TGTGCCAGCACCCGGGGATCTAATGAAAAACTGTTTTTT. This codes for CASTRGSNEKLFF.

The gene calls are TRBV29-1 and TRBJ1-2; D may be TRBD1 (5 bases). CDR1 and CDR2 (germline): SQVTM, ANQGSEA. This CDR3 is 15 amino acids long. The ends were cut back, 3 bases at V and 4 bases at J, with 18 bases in the middle. Here the CDR3 reads CSVDPRGAGTYGYTF. The CDR3 nucleotides read TGCAGCGTTGACCCTAGGGGAGCAGGGACCTATGGCTACACCTTC.

V usage is TRBV19 and J usage is TRBJ2-1, with 7 bases that match TRBD1. Trimming took 6 bases from V and 6 from J; bases not matched to a gene: 8. The CDR3 is 14 residues long. Germline V gene data show CDR1 as LNHDA and CDR2 as SQIVND (reference sequence). CDR3 bases: TGTGCCAGTAGATCGACAGGGTCTGCCAATGAGCAGTTCTTC. It encodes CASRSTGSANEQFF.

The rearrangement joins TRBV3-1 (or the pseudogene TRBV3-2) to TRBJ2-1; possibly TRBD1 for D (6 bases). Germline V gene data show CDR1 as LGHDT and CDR2 as YNNKEL (reference sequence). V lost 0 bases and J lost 9, with 21 bases in between. This CDR3 has 17 residues. This CDR3 reads CASSQEGLLGARGEQFF. In DNA, the CDR3 is TGTGCCAGCAGCCAAGAAGGCCTTTTGGGGGCGAGGGGTGAGCAGTTCTTC.

The chain carries TRBV6-1 and TRBJ1-5; maybe TRBD1 (6 bases). V lost 3 bases and J 2 bases, leaving 8 bases between the germline ends. The germline CDR1 and CDR2 sequences are MNHNS and SASEGT. The CDR3 has 14 amino acids. CDR3 coding DNA: TGTGCCAGCAGTGACAGGGGTCGCAATCAGCCCCAGCATTTT. Amino acids: CASSDRGRNQPQHF.